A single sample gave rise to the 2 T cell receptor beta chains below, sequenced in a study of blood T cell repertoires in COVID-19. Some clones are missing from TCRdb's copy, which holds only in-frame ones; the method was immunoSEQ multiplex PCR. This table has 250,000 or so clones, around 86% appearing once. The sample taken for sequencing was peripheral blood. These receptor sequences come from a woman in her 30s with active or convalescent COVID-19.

In DNA, the CDR3 is TGTGCCAGCAGTTCAGACAGGGTTAGCTACAATGAGCAGTTCTTC. Its protein product is CASSSDRVSYNEQFF. The rearrangement uses TRBV7-9 and TRBJ2-1; 7 bases fit TRBD1. Germline CDR1 reads SEHNR; CDR2 reads FQNEAQ (reference sequence). CDR3 length equals 15 residues. With V trimmed by 6 bases and J by 3 bases, 8 bases remained unmatched.

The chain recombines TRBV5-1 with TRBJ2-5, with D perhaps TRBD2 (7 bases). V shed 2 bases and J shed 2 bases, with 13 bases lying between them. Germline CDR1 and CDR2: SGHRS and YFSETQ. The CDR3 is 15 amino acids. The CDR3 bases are TGCGCCAGCAGCTTTGGGGGGGCGATACAAGAGACCCAGTACTTC. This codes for CASSFGGAIQETQYF.